The entry below gives a single TCR beta chain sequence along with its context. The sample belongs to a study of blood T cell repertoires in COVID-19. At the level of the study: Specimens from acute and convalescent COVID-19 originated in the United States, Italy and Spain.

Libraries were prepared by immunoSEQ multiplex PCR; TCRdb keeps only in-frame clonotypes and omits some of them. The sample lists approximately 210,000 clones; around 85% were seen once. During active infection, Seattle patients enrolled and were then monitored through disease. The TCR sequence derives from a man in his 60s with COVID-19, enrolled during active disease. Sequencing was done on a sample of peripheral blood.

This chain's CDR3 is CASSPGTGPYDTEAFF. The DNA of the CDR3 is TGCGCCAGCAGCCCGGGGACAGGACCGTATGACACTGAAGCTTTCTTT. V and J are TRBV5-1 and TRBJ1-1; 8 positions match TRBD1. This CDR3 is built from 16 residues. V dropped 4 bases and J dropped 3; count of bases not matched to a gene: 11. Looked up from germline, CDR1 is SGHRS and CDR2 is YFSETQ. Supplemented by reference TRBV5-1 and TRBJ1-1, the full variable domain reads KAGVTQTPRYLIKTRGQQVTLSCSPISGHRSVSWYQQTPGQGLQFLFEYFSETQRNKGNFPGRFSGRQFSNSRSEMNVSTLELGDSALYLCASSPGTGPYDTEAFFGQGTRLTVV.